Shown below are 14 T cell receptor beta chains from a single sample sequenced in a study of blood T cell repertoires in COVID-19. Sequencing was performed with immunoSEQ multiplex PCR; in TCRdb, only in-frame clones are kept and a portion is missing. The sample yields under 120,000 clones, approximately 85% seen once. The sample was peripheral blood. The origin of the receptors is a human donor in a cohort sampled during active COVID-19.

The rearrangement uses TRBV2 and TRBJ2-7, with 9 bases matching TRBD2. Trimming at V came to 1 base and at J to 4 bases, leaving 5 bases not matched to a gene. The length of the CDR3 is 15 residues. Germline values: CDR1 SNHLY, CDR2 FYNNEI. CDR3 region: CASSEGVTSGYEQYF. The CDR3 bases are TGTGCCAGCAGTGAAGGGGTGACTAGCGGTTACGAGCAGTACTTC.

As DNA, the CDR3 is TGTGCCAGCAGTCCCGCAGTGGCCAATGAGCAGTTCTTC. It encodes CASSPAVANEQFF. This chain connects TRBV12-3 or TRBV12-4 to TRBJ2-1; D unclear. This CDR3 has 13 residues. Trimming took off 5 bases at V and 6 bases at J, with 11 bases between the two ends.

The V call is TRBV19, the J call TRBJ1-4; D remains ambiguous. The V gene's germline CDR1 is LNHDA and CDR2 SQIVND (reference sequence). The CDR3 loop spans 15 amino acids. V was trimmed by 2 bases and J by 0 bases, leaving 7 bases between them. CDR3 bases: TGTGCCAGTAGTATACAACATGCAACTAATGAAAAACTGTTTTTT. Its translation is CASSIQHATNEKLFF.

CDR3 sequence (DNA): TGTGCCACCAGTGAGGTAGGAGGACGCACAGATACGCAGTATTTT. This translates into CATSEVGGRTDTQYF. The chain combines TRBV24-1 with TRBJ2-3; D perhaps matches TRBD2 (5 bases). V was clipped by 4 bases and J by 1 base, with 11 bases between them. This CDR3 contains 15 residues. Germline CDR1 and CDR2: KGHDR and SFDVKD.

This clone was counted once. The rearrangement links TRBV18 to TRBJ2-3; D might be TRBD2 (5 bases). V lost 6 bases and J lost 0, with 7 bases in between. Per germline, CDR1 KGHSH and CDR2 LQKENI. The CDR3 is made up of 13 amino acids. The CDR3 nucleotides read TGTGCCAGCTCTTCGGGGAGCACAGATACGCAGTATTTT. Residues: CASSSGSTDTQYF.

This clone was recorded once. One base away lies a much larger clone, so this may be a sequencing read error. This sequence joins TRBV15 and TRBJ2-3; 9 nucleotides match TRBD2. Per germline, CDR1 LNHNV and CDR2 YYDKDF (reference sequence). The CDR3 extends over 15 amino acids. Trimming took 3 bases from V and 6 from J; bases not matched to a gene: 7. The CDR3 DNA reads as TGTGCCACCAGCAGCGGGGGCGGGGGGGCGGATACGCAGTATTTT. It translates to CATSSGGGGADTQYF. The full variable domain, in which reference TRBV15 and TRBJ2-3 provide the parts outside the CDR3, is DAMVIQNPRYQVTQFGKPVTLSCSQTLNHNVMYWYQQKSSQAPKLLFHYYDKDFNNEADTPDNFQSRRPNTSFCFLDIRSPGLGDTAMYLCATSSGGGGADTQYFGPGTRLTVL.

The chain uses TRBV11-2 and TRBJ2-7, with 11 bases aligning to TRBD2. With 3 bases clipped from V and 7 bases from J, the junction kept 2 bases outside the gene matches. The length of the CDR3 is 13 residues. Germline CDR1 reads SGHAT; CDR2 reads FQNNGV. CDR3 region: CASSFGTSGEQYF. As DNA, the CDR3 is TGTGCCAGCAGCTTTGGGACTAGCGGAGAGCAGTACTTC.

The chain recombines TRBV7-9 with TRBJ2-7; TRBD1 aligns across 7 bases. The CDR3 loop spans 15 amino acids. The germline CDR1 and CDR2 sequences are SEHNR and FQNEAQ (reference sequence). V lost 4 bases, J lost 2 bases, and 8 bases stayed unmatched. This CDR3 is CASSSWAGGTYEQYF. As DNA, the CDR3 is TGTGCCAGCAGCTCGTGGGCAGGGGGAACCTACGAGCAGTACTTC.

This sequence joins TRBV3-1 (or the pseudogene TRBV3-2) and TRBJ1-1, with TRBD1 identical over 7 bases. From germline, CDR1 is LGHDT and CDR2 YNNKEL (reference sequence). With 5 bases clipped from V and 2 bases from J, the junction kept 5 bases outside the gene matches. CDR3 length equals 14 residues. CDR3 DNA sequence: TGTGCCAGCAGCTACGGGACAGCCAACACTGAAGCTTTCTTT. It encodes CASSYGTANTEAFF.

This rearrangement joins TRBV29-1 to TRBJ1-2; D call uncertain. This CDR3 has 13 amino acids. The V and J ends lost 3 bases and 6 bases respectively, with 14 bases between them. Germline CDR1 reads SQVTM; CDR2 reads ANQGSEA. The CDR3 DNA reads as TGCAGCGTTGATCGTTTTACGGGTGATGGCTACACCTTC. Translating gives CSVDRFTGDGYTF.

The chain employs TRBV7-3 and TRBJ2-3, with TRBD2 as a possible D gene (5 bases). V dropped 2 bases and J dropped 5 bases, with 11 bases sitting between them. In germline, CDR1 is SGHTA, CDR2 FQGTGA. CDR3 length equals 14 residues. Here the CDR3 reads CASSLDGEGDTQYF. CDR3 in DNA: TGTGCCAGCAGCTTAGATGGCGAGGGAGATACGCAGTATTTT.

The rearrangement links TRBV3-1 (or the pseudogene TRBV3-2) to TRBJ1-3; 7 bases are a match to TRBD1. Trimming at V came to 5 bases and at J to 1 base, leaving 8 bases not matched to a gene. Per the germline V gene, CDR1 is LGHDT and CDR2 is YNNKEL (reference sequence). The length of the CDR3 is 16 residues. The CDR3 protein is CASSYTQQGSGNTIYF. The DNA of the CDR3 is TGTGCCAGCAGCTACACCCAACAGGGGTCTGGAAACACCATATATTTT.

V and J are TRBV27 and TRBJ2-3; TRBD2 matches 8 bases. V gave up 5 bases and J gave up 0 bases; unmatched junction bases: 1. Germline CDR1 MNHEY, CDR2 SMNVEV (reference sequence). This CDR3 has 14 residues. The CDR3 region is CASSPSGSTDTQYF. The CDR3 bases are TGTGCCAGCAGTCCTAGCGGGAGCACAGATACGCAGTATTTT.

The chain uses TRBV19 and TRBJ1-6, with TRBD1 matching 12 bases. From germline, CDR1 is LNHDA and CDR2 SQIVND (reference sequence). There are 16 residues in the CDR3. The V and J ends lost 0 bases and 15 bases, in that order; junction bases with no gene match: 9. As DNA, the CDR3 is TGTGCCAGTAGTATAGATCCGGGACAGGGGGCCCTCGTCCTCCACTTT. Its protein product is CASSIDPGQGALVLHF.